This entry concerns a single T cell receptor (beta chain). Its antigen is unidentified. Germline-derived CDR1 and CDR2 are SEHNR and FQNEAQ (reference sequence). The trim removed 5 bases at V and 4 bases at J, leaving 6 bases unmatched. The CDR3 runs 14 residues. This entry belongs to a study of monozygotic twins with cystic fibrosis. TCRdb keeps only in-frame clones here, not all; method: immunoSEQ multiplex PCR. The repertoire consists of some 15,000 clones, with 85% occurring once and the leading ten covering around 1.1%. Broader study findings: Low clonality (median around 0.0094) suggested a mostly naive repertoire. J usage was most co-twin-similar in 8 of 16 pairs, V in 13. Nucleotide-identical clonotype sharing was significantly higher within monozygotic CF twin pairs than between unrelated CF individuals.

The chain couples TRBV7-9 to TRBJ2-5; 8 bases line up with TRBD1. What was sequenced was blood. This TCR was sampled from a boy younger than 18 with cystic fibrosis. The CDR3 DNA is TGTGCCAGCAGCCTAACCGGGACAGGAGAGACCCAGTACTTC. It encodes CASSLTGTGETQYF.